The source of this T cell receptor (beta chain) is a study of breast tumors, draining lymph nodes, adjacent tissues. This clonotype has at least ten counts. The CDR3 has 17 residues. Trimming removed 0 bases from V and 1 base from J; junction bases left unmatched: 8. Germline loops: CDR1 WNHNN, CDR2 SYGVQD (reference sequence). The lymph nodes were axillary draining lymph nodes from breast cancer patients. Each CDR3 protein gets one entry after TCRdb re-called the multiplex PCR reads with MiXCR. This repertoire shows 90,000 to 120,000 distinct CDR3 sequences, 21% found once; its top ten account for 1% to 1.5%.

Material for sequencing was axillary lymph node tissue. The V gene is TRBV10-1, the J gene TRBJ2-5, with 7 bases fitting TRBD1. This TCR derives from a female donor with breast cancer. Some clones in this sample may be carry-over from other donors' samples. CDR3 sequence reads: CASSESTEYRGQETQYF. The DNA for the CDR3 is TGCGCCAGCAGTGAGTCGACGGAGTACAGGGGCCAAGAGACCCAGTACTTC.